A selection of T cell receptor beta chains follows, all from one sample in a study of metastatic and nonmetastatic thyroid tumors. Using MiXCR, TCRdb re-called clones from the PCR reads. Found here are about 19,000 clones, 25% of them singletons; the top ten hold 3% to 4%. The sequenced sample was blood. These receptor sequences come from a male donor with papillary thyroid cancer or a benign thyroid nodule (not recorded which). Some clones in this sample may be carry-over from other donors' samples. CDR3s include the opening cysteine and the closing phenylalanine or tryptophan. A D gene is named only where the DNA matches it firmly. Size is stated for part of the rows, as once, few or many counts, or as a class when the clone is expanded.

v_call	d_call	j_call	clone_size	cdr3_nt	cdr3_aa
TRBV10-3	.	TRBJ2-2	.	TGTGCCATCAGTAGAGGACAAAACACCGGGGAGCTGTTTTTT	CAISRGQNTGELFF
TRBV6-2/TRBV6-3	.	TRBJ1-1	few	TGTGCCAGCAGTTACTCAGCGGGGGGCACTGAAGCTTTCTTT	CASSYSAGGTEAFF
TRBV7-2	.	TRBJ1-2	.	TGTGCCAGCAGCTTAACGGGGGGAAAAAACTATGGCTACACCTTC	CASSLTGGKNYGYTF
TRBV19	TRBD2	TRBJ2-7	.	TGTGCCAGTAGTATCATCCAAACTAGCGGGAGCTCCTACGAGCAGTACTTC	CASSIIQTSGSSYEQYF
TRBV19	.	TRBJ2-1	few	TGTGCCAGTATGGCGAATGAGCAGTTCTTC	CASMANEQFF
TRBV9	TRBD2	TRBJ2-1	.	TGTGCCGCGCAGGATAGCGGGAATTTTGGTGAGCAGTTCTTC	CAAQDSGNFGEQFF
TRBV28	.	TRBJ2-7	.	TGTGCCAGCAGTTTAAGGGGCAGTCGGCCCAGGGGCGCCTACGAGCAGTACTTC	CASSLRGSRPRGAYEQYF
TRBV5-1	TRBD2	TRBJ2-3	few	TGCGCCAGCAGCCCCGGGACTAGCCGACTCACAGATACGCAGTATTTT	CASSPGTSRLTDTQYF
TRBV20-1	TRBD1	TRBJ2-3	medium-sized	TGCAGTGCCCCGGGACAGGGTCTATCAGATACGCAGTATTTT	CSAPGQGLSDTQYF
TRBV12-3/TRBV12-4	.	TRBJ2-2	few	TGTGCCAGCAGTTTAATCTACGGGGAGCTGTTTTTT	CASSLIYGELFF
TRBV7-9	.	TRBJ2-6	few	TGTGCCAGCAGCCCCACCCTCCCTGGGGCCAACGTCCTGACTTTC	CASSPTLPGANVLTF
TRBV30	TRBD2	TRBJ2-2	.	TGTGCCTGTATGGTAGCGGGAGGTGGTAGGGAGCTGTTTTTT	CACMVAGGGRELFF
TRBV4-2	TRBD1	TRBJ2-3	medium-sized	TGTGCCAGCAGCCAAATAGGACAGGGCACAGATACGCAGTATTTT	CASSQIGQGTDTQYF
TRBV20-1	.	TRBJ2-7	many	TGCAGTGCGGAAGGGGGGGCGTCTTACGAGCAGTACTTC	CSAEGGASYEQYF
TRBV19	.	TRBJ2-1	few	TGTGCCAGTACGCTCGGCGGTAACCTTTACAATGAGCAGTTCTTC	CASTLGGNLYNEQFF
TRBV4-1	.	TRBJ1-4	medium-sized	TGCGCCAGCAGCCAAGGAGGAGGGATCCCCTCCAATGAAAAACTGTTTTTT	CASSQGGGIPSNEKLFF
TRBV6-2/TRBV6-3	TRBD2	TRBJ2-3	.	TGTGCCAGCAGTTACTTTAGACTAGCAGGAGATACGCAGTATTTT	CASSYFRLAGDTQYF